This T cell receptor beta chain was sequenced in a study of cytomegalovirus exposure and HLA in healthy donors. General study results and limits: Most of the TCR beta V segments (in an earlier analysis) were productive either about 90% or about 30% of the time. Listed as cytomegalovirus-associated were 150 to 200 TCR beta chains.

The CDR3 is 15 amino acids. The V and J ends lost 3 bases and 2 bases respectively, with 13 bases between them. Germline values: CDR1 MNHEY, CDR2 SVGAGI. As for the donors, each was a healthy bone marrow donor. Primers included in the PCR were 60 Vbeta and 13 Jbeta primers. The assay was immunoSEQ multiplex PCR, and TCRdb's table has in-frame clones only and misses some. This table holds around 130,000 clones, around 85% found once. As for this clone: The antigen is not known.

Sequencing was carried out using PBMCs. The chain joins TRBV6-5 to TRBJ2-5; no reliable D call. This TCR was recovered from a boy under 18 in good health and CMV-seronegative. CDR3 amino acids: CASSYVRTSQETQYF. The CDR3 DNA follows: TGTGCCAGCAGTTATGTTAGAACTTCACAAGAGACCCAGTACTTC.